This TCR beta chain was recovered during a study of beta chain features in type 1 diabetes. Reverse transcribing all isolated RNA meant expressed TCRB transcripts were sequenced. Produced via immunoSEQ multiplex PCR; TCRdb's table is partial and in-frame only. This sample has some 290,000 clones; around 24% occur once, and the top ten carry 0.012%. Blood was collected once per donor into heparin, averaging around 120 mL. Central memory, naive, regulatory and stem cell-like memory CD4+ cells were sorted by CD45RO/CCR7/CD25/CD127/CD95/CD27. Purities over 95% were achieved in all sorted populations. A note on this clone: Its target is not known.

General study results and limits: People with Type 1 diabetes carried modestly yet significantly shorter TCRB CDR3s in all four CD4+ subsets. Cells with high TCR expression could be over-represented when cDNA is sequenced.

The V segment lost 3 bases and the J segment 5 bases; nucleotides outside the gene matches: 6. This CDR3 has 14 amino acids. Germline V gene data show CDR1 as SGDLS and CDR2 as YYNGEE. Material for sequencing was naive CD4+ T cells from blood. The chain has TRBV9 and TRBJ1-1; TRBD1 matches 8 bases. The source of this sequence is a woman aged 25 to 45 with type 1 diabetes. The CDR3 protein is CASSGGQGKTEAFF. CDR3 nucleotide sequence: TGTGCCAGCAGCGGAGGACAGGGTAAGACTGAAGCTTTCTTT.